The present entry profiles one TCR beta chain with its context. This sample was taken from a study of cytomegalovirus exposure and HLA in healthy donors. A multiplex PCR was run with 60 Vbeta primers and 13 Jbeta primers. TCRdb keeps only in-frame clones here, not all; method: immunoSEQ multiplex PCR. The sample has around 95,000 clones, around 76% seen once. V was pared by 0 bases and J by 5 bases, with 6 bases of the junction left unmatched. The germline gives CDR1 SGDLS, CDR2 YYNGEE. The CDR3 is 15 residues long. The sample comprised PBMCs. This TCR came from a man aged 30 to 39 in good health and CMV-seropositive. The chain links TRBV9 to TRBJ2-5; 8 bases fit TRBD2. The DNA for the CDR3 is TGTGCCAGCAGCGTAGGGGGACTAGTGGAGGAGACCCAGTACTTC. Its protein is CASSVGGLVEETQYF. The full variable domain, in which reference TRBV9 and TRBJ2-5 provide the parts outside the CDR3, is DSGVTQTPKHLITATGQRVTLRCSPRSGDLSVYWYQQSLDQGLQFLIQYYNGEERAKGNILERFSAQQFPDLHSELNLSSLELGDSALYFCASSVGGLVEETQYFGPGTRLLVL.